This T cell receptor beta chain was documented in a study of shared clonotypes between healthy human individuals. Notes on the study in general: Shared clonotypes: about 4.6% naive CD4, around 3.5% naive CD8, around 2.2% memory CD4, 0.4% to 0.5% memory CD8.

Worth noting for this clone: The target antigen is unknown.

Deep was the level at which the assay was run. Only in-frame clones appear in the TCRdb table, and some are missing; sequencing was by immunoSEQ multiplex PCR. The sample has around 1.6 million clones; nearly 99% are singletons. The CDR3 runs to 16 residues. The J segment lost 6 bases and the V segment lost 4 bases, leaving 12 bases of the junction unmatched. Germline loops: CDR1 MNHEY, CDR2 SVGAGI. Sequencing input: naive CD4+ T cells sorted from blood. The sample's subset: CD45RA+ positively selected. This sequence originates from a man aged 30-40 years in good health. The chain carries TRBV6-5 and TRBJ2-7; 10 bases map to TRBD1. The CDR3 nucleotides read TGTGCCAGCAGTTTGACAAAGGGACAGGGGACGGGCGAGCAGTACTTC. Translation gives CASSLTKGQGTGEQYF.